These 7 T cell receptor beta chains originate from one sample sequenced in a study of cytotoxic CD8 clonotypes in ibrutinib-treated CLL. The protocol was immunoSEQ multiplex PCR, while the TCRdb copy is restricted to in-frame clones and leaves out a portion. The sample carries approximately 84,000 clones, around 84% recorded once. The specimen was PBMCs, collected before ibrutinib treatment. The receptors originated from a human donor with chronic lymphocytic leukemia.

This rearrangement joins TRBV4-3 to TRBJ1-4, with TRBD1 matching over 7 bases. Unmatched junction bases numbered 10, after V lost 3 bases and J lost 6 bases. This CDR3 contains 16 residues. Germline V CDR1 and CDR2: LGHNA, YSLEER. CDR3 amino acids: CASSQRFRQGDEKLFF. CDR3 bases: TGCGCCAGCAGCCAGAGATTCAGACAGGGTGATGAAAAACTGTTTTTT.

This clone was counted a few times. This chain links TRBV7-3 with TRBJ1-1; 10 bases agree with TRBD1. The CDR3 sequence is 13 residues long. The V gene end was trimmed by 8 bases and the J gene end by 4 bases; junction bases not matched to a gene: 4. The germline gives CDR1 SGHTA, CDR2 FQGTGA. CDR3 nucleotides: TGTGCCAGCGCGACAGGGGGCTTCACTGAAGCTTTCTTT. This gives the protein CASATGGFTEAFF.

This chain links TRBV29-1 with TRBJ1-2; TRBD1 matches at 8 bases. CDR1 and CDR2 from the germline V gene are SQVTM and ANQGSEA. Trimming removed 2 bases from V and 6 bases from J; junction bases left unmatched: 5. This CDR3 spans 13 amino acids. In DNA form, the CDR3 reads TGCAGCGTTGAACTCAGGGGGCGAGATGGCTACACCTTC. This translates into CSVELRGRDGYTF.

The CDR3 DNA follows: TGTGCCAGCAGCTTGGGCAGGGCGGAAAAACTGTTTTTT. It yields the protein CASSLGRAEKLFF. The chain carries TRBV5-6 and TRBJ1-4; tentative D call: TRBD1 (5 bases). Germline-derived CDR1 and CDR2 are SGHDT and YYEEEE. Trimming pared 0 bases from V and 8 bases from J, leaving 8 bases between. The CDR3 runs 13 residues.

CDR3 protein: CASSEWGPEAFF. The CDR3 bases are TGTGCCAGCAGTGAATGGGGTCCTGAAGCTTTCTTT. This chain joins TRBV2 and TRBJ1-1; D ambiguous. The CDR3 is made up of 12 amino acids. Germline V gene sequence: CDR1 SNHLY, CDR2 FYNNEI. V gave up 2 bases and J gave up 6 bases, with 7 bases separating them.

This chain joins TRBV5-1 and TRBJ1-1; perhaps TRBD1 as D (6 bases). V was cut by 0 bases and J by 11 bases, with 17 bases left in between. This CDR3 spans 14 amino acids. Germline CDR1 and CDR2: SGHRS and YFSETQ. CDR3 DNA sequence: TGCGCCAGCAGCTTGGAAGGCAGGGGTTTTTGGGCTTTCTTT. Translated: CASSLEGRGFWAFF. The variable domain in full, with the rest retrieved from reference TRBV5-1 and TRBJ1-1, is KAGVTQTPRYLIKTRGQQVTLSCSPISGHRSVSWYQQTPGQGLQFLFEYFSETQRNKGNFPGRFSGRQFSNSRSEMNVSTLELGDSALYLCASSLEGRGFWAFFGQGTRLTVV.

The CDR3 DNA is TGCGCCAGCAGCACCCTCGGGGAGACCCAGTACTTC. Translating it yields CASSTLGETQYF. This rearrangement joins TRBV5-1 to TRBJ2-5; no reliable D call. Germline lookup yields CDR1 SGHRS and CDR2 YFSETQ. The V and J ends lost 4 bases and 5 bases respectively, with 9 bases between them. The CDR3 sequence is 12 residues long.